These T cell receptor beta chains were read from a single sample in a study of Ad26.COV2.S vaccination and SARS-CoV-2 variants. Clones were read by immunoSEQ multiplex PCR, and TCRdb kept only the in-frame ones, dropping some. The sample shows around 300,000 clones, approximately 90% of them seen only once. Sequencing used peripheral blood, obtained in a trial of Ad26.COV2.S vaccine versus placebo. These TCRs come from a person aged 18-65 years who received the Ad26.COV2.S COVID-19 vaccine or a placebo. Each CDR3 is given with its conserved first and last residue. D genes are given only for firm matches. Size tells how often a clone was seen (once, few, many) or the class of an expanded clone, and some rows leave it out.

j_call	clone_size	v_call	d_call	cdr3_aa	cdr3_nt
TRBJ2-7	.	TRBV2	.	CASSEQEAISEQYF	TGTGCCAGCAGTGAGCAGGAGGCAATTAGCGAGCAGTACTTC
TRBJ1-3	.	TRBV28	TRBD1	CASSSHMYTGVLGNTIYF	TGTGCCAGCAGTTCACACATGTACACAGGGGTTTTGGGAAACACCATATATTTT
TRBJ1-5	.	TRBV3-1/TRBV3-2	.	CASSQDPAGRAQHF	TGTGCCAGCAGCCAAGACCCTGCGGGAAGAGCCCAGCATTTT
TRBJ2-5	.	TRBV21-1	.	CASRRKGRSQETQYF	TGTGCCAGCAGGAGAAAGGGCAGGAGCCAAGAGACCCAGTACTTC
TRBJ2-3	.	TRBV15	.	CATSRDRASTDTQYF	TGTGCCACCAGCAGAGATCGGGCCAGTACAGATACGCAGTATTTT
TRBJ1-2	.	TRBV28	.	CASSFEPGNYGYTF	TGTGCCAGCAGTTTTGAGCCAGGGAACTATGGCTACACCTTC
TRBJ2-3	.	TRBV9	.	CASSVASAYTDTQYF	TGTGCCAGCAGCGTAGCTAGCGCATACACAGATACGCAGTATTTT
TRBJ1-4	.	TRBV7-6	TRBD1	CASSPTGGRSEKLFF	TGTGCCAGCAGCCCTACAGGGGGCCGTAGTGAAAAACTGTTTTTT
TRBJ2-7	.	TRBV5-1	.	CASSLDRPFQTYSYEQYF	TGCGCCAGCAGCTTGGATCGGCCTTTTCAGACCTACTCCTACGAGCAGTACTTC
TRBJ2-7	.	TRBV20-1	.	CSARTNYEQYF	TGCAGTGCTAGGACCAACTACGAGCAGTACTTC
TRBJ2-2	.	TRBV27	.	CAITAPKLDTGELFF	TGTGCCATAACAGCCCCAAAGCTCGACACCGGGGAGCTGTTTTTT
TRBJ2-7	once	TRBV27	.	CASSLLAGKGYEQYF	TGTGCCAGCAGTTTATTGGCAGGGAAAGGGTACGAGCAGTACTTC
TRBJ1-4	.	TRBV29-1	.	CSVEPGAGEKLFF	TGCAGCGTTGAACCGGGGGCGGGTGAAAAACTGTTTTTT
TRBJ1-2	once	TRBV7-2	.	CASSRWGGVDYGYTF	TGTGCCAGCAGCCGCTGGGGGGGTGTTGACTATGGCTACACCTTC
TRBJ1-2	.	TRBV3-1/TRBV3-2	.	CASSRLQGRDGYTF	TGTGCCAGCAGCCGGTTACAGGGTAGGGACGGCTACACCTTC
TRBJ1-1	.	TRBV6-5	.	CASSVTANTEAFF	TGTGCCAGCAGCGTCACAGCTAACACTGAAGCTTTCTTT
TRBJ2-2	.	TRBV28	TRBD1	CASSPPGTGFTGELFF	TGTGCCAGCAGTCCCCCCGGGACAGGGTTCACCGGGGAGCTGTTTTTT
TRBJ2-4	.	TRBV6-1	.	CASSDSFLDIQYF	TGTGCCAGCAGTGACAGCTTTCTGGACATTCAGTACTTC
TRBJ2-1	.	TRBV18	TRBD1	CASSRTQTGSSYNEQFF	TGTGCCAGCTCACGCACGCAGACAGGGAGCTCCTACAATGAGCAGTTCTTC
TRBJ1-1	.	TRBV5-4	.	CASSHGQLENTEAFF	TGTGCCAGCAGCCATGGACAGCTAGAGAACACTGAAGCTTTCTTT
TRBJ2-5	.	TRBV2	TRBD1	CASSGGQENLPETQYF	TGTGCCAGCAGCGGAGGACAGGAAAACCTCCCGGAGACCCAGTACTTC
TRBJ1-4	.	TRBV10-2	.	CASSVIQGGEKLFF	TGCGCCAGCAGTGTGATACAGGGCGGTGAAAAACTGTTTTTT
TRBJ1-2	.	TRBV6-2/TRBV6-3	.	CASSDSDSYGYTF	TGTGCCAGCAGTGACTCGGACAGCTATGGCTACACCTTC
TRBJ1-6	.	TRBV6-6	.	CASSHRLLTGRTYSPLHF	TGTGCCAGCAGTCACAGGTTGCTGACGGGACGGACCTATTCACCCCTCCACTTT
TRBJ2-1	.	TRBV3-1/TRBV3-2	.	CASSQGSGYNEQFF	TGTGCCAGCAGTCAGGGATCGGGATACAATGAGCAGTTCTTC
TRBJ2-2	.	TRBV7-6	TRBD2	CASSLGPPVLTSPNTGELFF	TGTGCCAGCAGCTTAGGCCCCCCCGTCTTGACTAGCCCTAACACCGGGGAGCTGTTTTTT
TRBJ1-3	once	TRBV28	TRBD1	CASRLQGAVGNTIYF	TGTGCCAGCCGATTACAGGGGGCAGTTGGAAACACCATATATTTT
TRBJ1-3	once	TRBV6-6	.	CASSSEPGGTGNTIYF	TGTGCCAGCAGTTCTGAACCCGGGGGTACTGGAAACACCATATATTTT
TRBJ1-1	.	TRBV5-1	.	CASSLIPENTEAFF	TGCGCCAGCAGCTTGATTCCGGAGAACACTGAAGCTTTCTTT
TRBJ2-3	.	TRBV28	.	CAIGSASTDTQYF	TGTGCCATCGGGTCGGCCAGCACAGATACGCAGTATTTT
TRBJ1-5	.	TRBV18	TRBD1	CASSPPGTGDNQPQHF	TGTGCCAGCTCACCGCCCGGGACAGGTGACAATCAGCCCCAGCATTTT
TRBJ1-6	.	TRBV6-1	.	CASSEAESENSPLHF	TGTGCCAGCAGTGAAGCGGAAAGCGAAAATTCACCCCTCCACTTT
TRBJ1-6	.	TRBV11-2	.	CASSLQNSPLHF	TGTGCCAGCAGCTTACAGAATTCACCCCTCCACTTT
TRBJ1-2	.	TRBV6-5	.	CASRTDYYGYTF	TGTGCCAGCAGAACCGATTACTATGGCTACACCTTC
TRBJ2-7	few	TRBV27	.	CASRGAGGHEQYF	TGTGCCAGCCGTGGCGCCGGGGGACACGAGCAGTACTTC
TRBJ2-4	.	TRBV12-2	.	CASRPRDASENIQYF	TGTGCAAGTCGCCCCCGGGATGCGTCGGAAAACATTCAGTACTTC
TRBJ2-2	.	TRBV7-3	TRBD1	CASSLVDRANTGELFF	TGTGCCAGCAGCTTAGTCGACAGGGCGAACACCGGGGAGCTGTTTTTT
TRBJ2-7	.	TRBV6-6	TRBD2	CASSSTSGHSYEQYF	TGTGCCAGCAGTTCTACTAGCGGCCACTCCTACGAGCAGTACTTC
TRBJ2-7	.	TRBV27	TRBD1	CASRAGTGYFYEQYF	TGTGCCAGCAGGGCCGGGACAGGGTACTTCTACGAGCAGTACTTC
TRBJ1-1	few	TRBV6-5	.	CASSYGRNTEAFF	TGTGCCAGCAGTTACGGCAGAAACACTGAAGCTTTCTTT
TRBJ1-4	once	TRBV25-1	TRBD1	CASSEYKGQGEKLFF	TGTGCCAGCAGTGAATATAAGGGACAGGGCGAAAAACTGTTTTTT
TRBJ1-2	.	TRBV2	TRBD1	CASSLDREMGGYTF	TGTGCCAGCAGTCTTGACAGGGAGATGGGCGGCTACACCTTC
TRBJ2-5	.	TRBV9	TRBD2	CASSRSSLARETQYF	TGTGCCAGCAGCCGTAGCTCACTAGCGCGAGAGACCCAGTACTTC
TRBJ1-5	.	TRBV6-4	TRBD1	CASSEHKGRGGGGNQPQHF	TGTGCCAGCAGTGAACACAAAGGACGAGGGGGCGGTGGCAATCAGCCCCAGCATTTT
TRBJ2-6	.	TRBV4-3	.	CASSQGFSGANVLTF	TGCGCCAGCAGCCAAGGTTTCTCTGGGGCCAACGTCCTGACTTTC
TRBJ2-7	once	TRBV29-1	.	CSVAGGSYEQYF	TGCAGCGTTGCCGGCGGCTCCTACGAGCAGTACTTC
TRBJ2-5	few	TRBV5-6	.	CASSLYEETQYF	TGTGCCAGCAGCTTGTACGAAGAGACCCAGTACTTC
TRBJ2-5	once	TRBV7-9	TRBD2	CASSLGLAGGRETQYF	TGTGCCAGCAGCTTAGGACTAGCGGGAGGACGGGAGACCCAGTACTTC
TRBJ2-7	.	TRBV6-5	.	CASSPAGGHYEQYF	TGTGCCAGCAGCCCCGCAGGCGGGCACTACGAGCAGTACTTC